Given below is one TCR beta chain in context. The entry originates in a study of memory CD4+ T cells and cytomegalovirus serostatus. Single viable CD3+CD4+CD8-CD45RO+ cells were sorted as the memory CD4+ T cells. The length of the CDR3 is 15 residues. V was cut by 4 bases and J by 1 base, with 13 bases left in between. Germline CDR1 SNHLY, CDR2 FYNNEI. Using immunoSEQ multiplex PCR, the repertoire was profiled, and TCRdb retains in-frame clones only, with some absent. Among some 80,000 clones listed, 80% were seen once. This receptor was obtained from an adult in good health and CMV-seronegative. Sequences were obtained from memory CD4+ T cells from blood. This sequence joins TRBV2 and TRBJ2-5; possibly TRBD1 for D (5 bases). The CDR3 is CASSGEGVPQETQYF. As DNA, the CDR3 is TGTGCCAGCAGTGGGGAAGGGGTCCCCCAAGAGACCCAGTACTTC.